This TCR beta chain was sequenced during a study of identifying expanded T cells in peripheral blood. This clone has only one observation. This CDR3 has 15 amino acids. Germline CDR1 is SGHDT and CDR2 is YYEEEE. Trimming left V 0 bases short and J 1 base short, with 9 bases between. Measured with immunoSEQ multiplex PCR; TCRdb has only the in-frame clones, and not every one. The sample holds some 75,000 clones, 90% seen once. Sequences were obtained from blood. The chain uses TRBV5-6 and TRBJ2-3; tentatively, D is TRBD2 (6 bases). This receptor was taken from a person aged 18 to 75 in good health. The CDR3 protein is CASSLVGSGTDTQYF. The CDR3, as DNA: TGTGCCAGCAGCTTGGTCGGGAGTGGCACAGATACGCAGTATTTT.